This T cell receptor (beta chain) was obtained from a study of blood T cell repertoires in COVID-19. Study-level background: Sources were T cells, B-cell-depleted T cells, or PBMCs; the material itself was cDNA or gDNA.

Those who participated ranged in age from roughly 18 to 89 years and resided in about two dozen US areas. Two consecutive negative NP/OP PCR tests, clearance, or resolved symptoms defined Cohort 3 recovery. The V end was cut by 3 bases, the J end by 8 bases, with 13 bases between. The CDR3 extends over 13 amino acids. The V gene's germline CDR1 is DFQATT and CDR2 SNEGSKA (reference sequence). Measured with immunoSEQ multiplex PCR; TCRdb has only the in-frame clones, and not every one. The sample lists around 300,000 clones, 89% occurring once. The sequence was obtained from a woman in her forties who had recovered from COVID-19. Material for sequencing was PBMCs or T cells enriched from blood (not recorded which). This sequence joins TRBV20-1 and TRBJ1-4; D may be TRBD1 (5 bases). The CDR3 DNA follows: TGCAGTGCTAGTCCGGGGGTCGGCGAAAAACTGTTTTTT. This codes for CSASPGVGEKLFF.